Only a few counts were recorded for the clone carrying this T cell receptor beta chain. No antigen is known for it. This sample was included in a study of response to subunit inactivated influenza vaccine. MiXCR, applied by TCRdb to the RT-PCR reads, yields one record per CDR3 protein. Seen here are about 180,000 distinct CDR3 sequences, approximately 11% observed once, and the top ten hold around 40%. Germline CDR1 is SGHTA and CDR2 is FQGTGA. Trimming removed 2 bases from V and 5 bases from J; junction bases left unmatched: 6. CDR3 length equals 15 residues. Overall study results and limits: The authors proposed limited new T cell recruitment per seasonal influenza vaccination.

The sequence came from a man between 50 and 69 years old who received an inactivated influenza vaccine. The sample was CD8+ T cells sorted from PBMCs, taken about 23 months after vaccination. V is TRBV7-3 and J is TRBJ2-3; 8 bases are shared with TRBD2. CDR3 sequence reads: CASSLAGGRGDTQYF. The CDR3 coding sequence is TGTGCCAGCAGCTTAGCGGGAGGCCGCGGAGATACGCAGTATTTT.